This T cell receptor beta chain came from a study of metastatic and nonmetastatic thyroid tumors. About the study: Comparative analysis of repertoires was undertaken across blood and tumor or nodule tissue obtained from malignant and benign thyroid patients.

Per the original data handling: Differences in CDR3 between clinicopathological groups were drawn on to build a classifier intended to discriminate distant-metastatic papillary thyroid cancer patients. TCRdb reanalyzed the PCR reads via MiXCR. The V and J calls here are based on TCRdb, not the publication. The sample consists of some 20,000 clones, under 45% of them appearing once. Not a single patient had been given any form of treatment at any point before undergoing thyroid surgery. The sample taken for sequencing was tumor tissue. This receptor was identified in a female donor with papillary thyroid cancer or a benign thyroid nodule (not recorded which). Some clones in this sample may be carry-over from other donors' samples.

The CDR3 DNA reads as TGTGCCAGCAGTCCTAGCGGGGGGACCCACAATGAGCAGTTCTTC. Its protein is CASSPSGGTHNEQFF. J is TRBJ2-1 and V is TRBV6-2 or TRBV6-3; 11 nucleotides match TRBD2. Germline values: CDR1 MNHEY, CDR2 SVGEGT. The CDR3 is made up of 15 amino acids. V was pared by 5 bases and J by 5 bases, with 5 bases of the junction left unmatched.